This TCR beta chain originates from a study of cytomegalovirus exposure and HLA in healthy donors. Across the whole study: Samples from HLA-typed donors yielded around 85 million unique TCRs in an early data release. Study results and caveats: About 87% or about 30% of the time was how often most TCR beta V segments were productive, according to an earlier analysis. Analyses of presence and absence presupposed an approximately uniform sequencing depth across donors. Listed as cytomegalovirus-associated were around 160 TCR beta chains.

The PCR used 60 Vbeta and 13 Jbeta primers. Assay used: immunoSEQ multiplex PCR; TCRdb lists only in-frame clones, some missing. The sample lists approximately 200,000 clones; around 86% were seen once. The CDR3 is 15 amino acids. Per the germline V gene, CDR1 is SEHNR and CDR2 is FQNEAQ (reference sequence). Concerning this clone itself: Its antigen is not identified. A read error may produce the germline difference seen at one junction end.

The source is a woman in her forties or fifties in good health and CMV-seropositive. The sequenced sample was PBMCs. The chain has TRBV7-9 and TRBJ2-7; tentatively, D is TRBD2 (6 bases). In DNA, the CDR3 is TGTTCCAGCAGCTCGGCCGGGGGAGGACTCTACGAGCAGTACTTC. Its translation is CSSSSAGGGLYEQYF.